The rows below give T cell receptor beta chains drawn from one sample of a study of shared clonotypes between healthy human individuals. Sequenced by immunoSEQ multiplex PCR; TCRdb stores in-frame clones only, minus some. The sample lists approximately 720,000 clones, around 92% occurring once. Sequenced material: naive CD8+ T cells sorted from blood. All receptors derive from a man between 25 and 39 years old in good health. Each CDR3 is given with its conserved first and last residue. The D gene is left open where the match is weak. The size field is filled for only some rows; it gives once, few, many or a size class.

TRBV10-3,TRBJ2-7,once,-,CAISELGGESYEQYF,TGTGCCATCAGTGAGTTAGGGGGAGAGTCCTACGAGCAGTACTTC
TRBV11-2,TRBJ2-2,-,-,CASSLRGTGELFF,TGTGCCAGCAGCTTAAGGGGTACCGGGGAGCTGTTTTTT
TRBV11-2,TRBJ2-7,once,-,CASSYGYEQYF,TGTGCCAGCAGCTACGGGTACGAGCAGTACTTC
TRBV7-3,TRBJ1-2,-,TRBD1,CASSVGQGGYGYTF,TGTGCCAGCAGCGTCGGACAGGGAGGCTATGGCTACACCTTC
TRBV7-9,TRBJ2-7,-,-,CASSLERWGDGYEQYF,TGTGCCAGCAGCTTAGAGCGGTGGGGGGACGGGTACGAGCAGTACTTC
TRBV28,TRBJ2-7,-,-,CASSTPGGIILEQYF,TGTGCCAGCAGCACACCGGGCGGCATCATTTTAGAGCAGTACTTC
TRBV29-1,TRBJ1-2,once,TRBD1,CSARQGSNYGYTF,TGCAGCGCTCGACAGGGTTCGAACTATGGCTACACCTTC
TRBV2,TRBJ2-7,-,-,CASSSLFDEQYF,TGTGCCAGCAGCTCCCTTTTTGACGAGCAGTACTTC
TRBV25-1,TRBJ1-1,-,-,CATMNTEAFF,TGTGCCACCATGAACACTGAAGCTTTCTTT
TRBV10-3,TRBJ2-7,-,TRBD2,CAISDLAGVVNIPYEQYF,TGTGCCATCAGTGATTTAGCGGGAGTAGTCAATATTCCCTACGAACAGTACTTC
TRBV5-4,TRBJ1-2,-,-,CASSLDGPLYGYTF,TGTGCCAGCAGCTTGGATGGGCCGCTCTATGGCTACACCTTC
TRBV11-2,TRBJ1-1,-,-,CASTLTMGGTEAFF,TGTGCCAGCACCCTTACCATGGGGGGCACTGAAGCTTTCTTT
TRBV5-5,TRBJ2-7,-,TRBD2,CASSLAIAGSYEQYF,TGTGCCAGCAGCTTGGCGATAGCGGGGTCCTACGAGCAGTACTTC
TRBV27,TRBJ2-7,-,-,CASSLDSTYEQYF,TGTGCCAGCAGTTTAGACTCAACCTACGAGCAGTACTTC
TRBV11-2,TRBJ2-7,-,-,CASSSSPSYEQYF,TGTGCCAGCAGCTCATCTCCTTCCTACGAGCAGTACTTC
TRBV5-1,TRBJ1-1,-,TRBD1,CASSVTGGGSEAFF,TGCGCCAGCAGCGTGACAGGGGGCGGCTCTGAAGCTTTCTTT
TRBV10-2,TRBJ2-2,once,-,CASSTILQGNTGELFF,TGCGCCAGCAGCACTATATTACAGGGAAACACCGGGGAGCTGTTTTTT
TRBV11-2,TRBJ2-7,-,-,CASSFLATSYEQYF,TGTGCCAGCAGCTTCCTAGCCACGTCCTACGAGCAGTACTTC
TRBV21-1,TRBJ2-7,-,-,CASTPLRRGGGMTNEQYF,TGTGCCAGCACCCCATTACGAAGGGGTGGCGGGATGACGAACGAGCAGTACTTC
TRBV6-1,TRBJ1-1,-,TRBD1,CASSTGTGVPEAFF,TGTGCCAGCAGCACCGGGACAGGGGTACCTGAAGCTTTCTTT
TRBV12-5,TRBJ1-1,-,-,CASGLDSLGAFF,TGTGCTAGTGGCCTAGACAGCTTGGGGGCTTTCTTT
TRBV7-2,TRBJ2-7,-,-,CASSGTSGYEQYF,TGTGCCAGCAGCGGGACCTCCGGCTACGAGCAGTACTTC
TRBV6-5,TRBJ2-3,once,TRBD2,CASSLLAGGTDTQYF,TGTGCCAGCAGCCTGCTAGCGGGAGGCACAGATACGCAGTATTTT
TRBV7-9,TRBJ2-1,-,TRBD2,CASSLEPWREPYNEQFF,TGTGCCAGCAGCTTAGAACCTTGGCGGGAGCCCTACAATGAGCAGTTCTTC
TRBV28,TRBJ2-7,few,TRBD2,CASSFGLAVYEQYF,TGTGCCAGCAGTTTCGGACTAGCGGTCTACGAGCAGTACTTC
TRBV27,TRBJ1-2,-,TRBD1,CASSLLGQGASGYTF,TGTGCCAGCAGTTTGCTGGGACAGGGGGCAAGTGGCTACACCTTC
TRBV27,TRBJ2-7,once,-,CASSLALGAGPYEQYF,TGTGCCAGCAGTTTGGCCTTGGGGGCTGGTCCCTACGAGCAGTACTTC
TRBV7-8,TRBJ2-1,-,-,CASSSPGTRSWEQFF,TGTGCCAGCAGCTCCCCTGGGACAAGGTCATGGGAGCAGTTCTTC
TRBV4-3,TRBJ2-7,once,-,CASSQEARTYEQYF,TGCGCCAGCAGCCAAGAAGCAAGGACCTACGAGCAGTACTTC
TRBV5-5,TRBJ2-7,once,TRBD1,CASSPGQGISYEQYF,TGTGCCAGCAGCCCGGGACAGGGTATCTCCTACGAGCAGTACTTC
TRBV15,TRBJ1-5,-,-,CATSRADNQPQHF,TGTGCCACCAGCAGAGCTGATAATCAGCCCCAGCATTTT
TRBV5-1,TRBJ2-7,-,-,CASSLVTLSSYEQYF,TGCGCCAGCAGCTTGGTCACGCTGAGCTCCTACGAGCAGTACTTC
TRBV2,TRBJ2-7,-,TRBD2,CASSGPGTSGAYEQYF,TGTGCCAGCAGTGGGCCCGGGACTAGCGGCGCCTACGAGCAGTACTTC
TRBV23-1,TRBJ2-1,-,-,CASSQPPEEVCNEQFF,TGCGCCAGCAGTCAACCACCAGAGGAAGTTTGCAATGAGCAGTTCTTC
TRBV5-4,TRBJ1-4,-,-,CATPVVGEKLFF,TGTGCCACCCCCGTGGTTGGTGAAAAACTGTTTTTT
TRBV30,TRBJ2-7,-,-,CAWSVRTGRSSYEQYF,TGTGCCTGGAGTGTACGGACGGGTAGGAGCTCCTACGAGCAGTACTTC
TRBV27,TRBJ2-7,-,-,CASSLVAETYEQYF,TGTGCCAGCAGTTTAGTAGCAGAAACCTACGAGCAGTACTTC
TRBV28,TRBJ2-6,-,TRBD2,CASSLWVLGREGSGANVLTF,TGTGCCAGCAGTTTATGGGTTCTGGGCAGGGAGGGATCTGGGGCCAACGTCCTGACTTTC
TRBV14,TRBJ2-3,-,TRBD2,CASSLQSGSWGTDTQYF,TGTGCCAGCAGCCTTCAGAGCGGGAGTTGGGGCACAGATACGCAGTATTTT
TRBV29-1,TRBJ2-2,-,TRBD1,CSVEIGRTGNTGELFF,TGCAGCGTTGAGATAGGCAGGACAGGGAACACCGGGGAGCTGTTTTTT
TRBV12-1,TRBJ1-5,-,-,CASSLRLTGLNQPQHF,TGTGCCAGCAGCCTACGCCTGACAGGGCTCAATCAGCCCCAGCATTTT
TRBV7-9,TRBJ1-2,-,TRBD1,CASSQRQGADGYTF,TGTGCCAGCAGCCAAAGACAGGGGGCGGATGGCTACACCTTC
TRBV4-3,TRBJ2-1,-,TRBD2,CASSQDRTSGYNEQFF,TGCGCCAGCAGCCAAGACCGGACTAGCGGTTACAATGAGCAGTTCTTC
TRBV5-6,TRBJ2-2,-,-,CASSLGSEDPITGELFF,TGTGCCAGCAGCTTGGGGTCGGAAGACCCGATCACCGGGGAGCTGTTTTTT
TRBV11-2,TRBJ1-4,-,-,CASSPGGLKYSEKLFF,TGTGCCAGCAGCCCCGGCGGGCTAAAGTACTCCGAAAAACTGTTTTTT
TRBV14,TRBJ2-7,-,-,CASSDQVLFDEQYF,TGTGCCAGCAGCGATCAGGTACTTTTCGACGAGCAGTACTTC
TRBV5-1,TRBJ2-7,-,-,CASSKAGYYEQYF,TGCGCCAGCAGTAAAGCGGGTTACTACGAGCAGTACTTC
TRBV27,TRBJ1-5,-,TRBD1,CASQSGGYNQPQHF,TGTGCCAGTCAATCAGGGGGCTACAATCAGCCCCAGCATTTT